This T cell receptor (beta chain) was profiled in a study of memory CD4+ T cells and cytomegalovirus serostatus (dated by TCRdb to the late 2010s). A note on the overall study: The cohort comprised about 33 healthy Belgian adults, 9 CMV seropositive and some 25 CMV seronegative. CD4+ memory TCRbeta repertoires of a Belgian cohort with known cytomegalovirus serostatus were sequenced in order to replicate a published TCR-based CMV serostatus classifier. What the authors observed across the whole study: The results were read as suggesting that the CMV-associated TCR signature is, for the most part, present in the CD4+ memory repertoire. For CMV serostatus prediction, a median bootstrapped AUC of about 0.95 was reached with the original framework, and a median bootstrapped AUC of 0.91 was reached with a US-trained random forest. On the Belgian cohort, the classifier based on the original framework reached a median bootstrapped AUC of roughly 0.96, with a 95% CI of 0.76-1.00. Of over 150 previously reported CMV-associated TCRbeta sequences, around 70 appeared in the CD4+ memory repertoires, each in one to five individuals. Unlike the original study, which covered naive and memory CD4+ and CD8+ populations, the Belgian study sequenced only CD4+CD45RO+ memory cells.

In its sample, this clone was seen once. The specificity of this receptor is unknown. No qualities accompany the bases; no much larger clone lies one base away. The Quick-DNA Microprep Kit was used to extract genomic DNA from the sorted cells. Amplification of TCRbeta DNA was done with the immunoSEQ hsTCRbeta kit, following the protocol from the manufacturer. An Illumina MiSeq instrument was used to sequence the TCRbeta libraries. Under the source paper's analysis protocol: Following removal of out-of-frame sequences, around 2,300,000 distinct TCRbeta sequences were retained, with an average of about 61,000 per individual. Each individual was scored by the count of 150 to 200 previously reported CMV-associated TCRbeta sequences and the total productive distinct TCRbeta count. A beta-binomial model was reimplemented in Python, and scikit-learn random forests with default parameters were trained on data from the US cohort. Classifier performance on the Belgian cohort was summarized as median AUC with percentile confidence intervals calculated over 10,000 bootstrap iterations. TCRdb holds this immuneACCESS table with in-frame rearrangements only. Some clones are missing; in checked studies, unresolved V genes explain under half, and the rest has no known cause. V, J and clone size reflect that table, while D and trimming were determined from the DNA. Recorded for this sample are about 75,000 clones; roughly 78% of them occurred a single time. The ten largest clones represent 2.5% to 3% of the sample.

CDR1 SGDLS and CDR2 YYNGEE are derived from the germline V gene. Relative to germline, V is 3 bases shorter and J is 1 base shorter, with 19 bases between their ends. The CDR3 sequence holds 17 residues, the cysteine and phenylalanine included. Left in the record is the CDR3 DNA by itself, 51 bases read in frame from the first base. Single viable CD3+CD4+CD8-CD45RO+ cells were sorted as memory CD4+ T cells on a FACSAria II. CMV serostatus was determined with a Roche Elecsys assay detecting serum IgG against CMV pp150, pp28, p38 and p52. After the samples were thawed, total CD4+ T cells were enriched through positive selection using CD4 magnetic microbeads. Samples originated from another study that specifically interrogated the CD4+ T cell memory repertoire. Peripheral blood mononuclear cells were isolated and cryopreserved according to standard operating procedures, and serum was stored at -80 degrees C. The staining relied on CD3-PerCP (BW264/56), CD4-APC (RPA-T4), CD45RO-PE (UCHT1) and CD8-Pacific Orange (3B5) antibodies, and Sytox blue was used to exclude non-viable cells.

The sequence links TRBV9 to TRBJ2-5; the best D guess is TRBD1, with 6 bases matching. The TCR sequence derives from an adult in good health and CMV-seropositive. Material: memory CD4+ T cells from blood. This receptor has the CDR3 CASSESGQWVSQETQYF. The sequenced DNA: TGTGCCAGCAGCGAATCCGGACAGTGGGTAAGCCAAGAGACCCAGTACTTC.